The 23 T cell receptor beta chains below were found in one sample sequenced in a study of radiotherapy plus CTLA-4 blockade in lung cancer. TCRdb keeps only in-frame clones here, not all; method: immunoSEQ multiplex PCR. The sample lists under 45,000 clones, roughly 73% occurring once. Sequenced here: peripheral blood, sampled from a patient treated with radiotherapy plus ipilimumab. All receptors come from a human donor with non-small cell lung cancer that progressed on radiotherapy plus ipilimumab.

The CDR3 DNA follows: TGCGCCAGCAGCCCCCAGGGTCCCCCAGATACGCAGTATTTT. Its translation: CASSPQGPPDTQYF. The chain has TRBV4-1 and TRBJ2-3; a weak D match, TRBD1 (5 bases). The V and J ends lost 4 bases and 4 bases respectively, with 12 bases between them. Germline CDR1 and CDR2: MGHRA and YSYEKL. This CDR3 is built from 14 residues.

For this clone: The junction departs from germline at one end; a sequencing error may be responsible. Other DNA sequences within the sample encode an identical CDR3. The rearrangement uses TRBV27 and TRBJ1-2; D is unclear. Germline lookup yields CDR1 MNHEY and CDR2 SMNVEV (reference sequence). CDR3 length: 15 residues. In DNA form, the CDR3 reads TGCGCCAGCAGTTCTCCGTCGCAGGCCGGCTATGGCTACACCTTC. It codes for CASSSPSQAGYGYTF.

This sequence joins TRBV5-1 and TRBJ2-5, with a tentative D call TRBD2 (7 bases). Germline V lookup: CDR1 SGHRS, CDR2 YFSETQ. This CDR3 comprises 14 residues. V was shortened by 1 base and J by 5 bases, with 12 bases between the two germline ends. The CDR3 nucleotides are TGCGCCAGCAGCTTGCTGGGGGGGGCGGAGACCCAGTACTTC. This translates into CASSLLGGAETQYF.

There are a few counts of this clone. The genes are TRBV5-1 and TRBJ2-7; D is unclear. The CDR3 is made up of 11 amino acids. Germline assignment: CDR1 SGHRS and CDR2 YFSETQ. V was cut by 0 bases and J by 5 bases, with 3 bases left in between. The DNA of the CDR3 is TGCGCCAGCAGCTTGGCGGACGAGCAGTACTTC. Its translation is CASSLADEQYF.

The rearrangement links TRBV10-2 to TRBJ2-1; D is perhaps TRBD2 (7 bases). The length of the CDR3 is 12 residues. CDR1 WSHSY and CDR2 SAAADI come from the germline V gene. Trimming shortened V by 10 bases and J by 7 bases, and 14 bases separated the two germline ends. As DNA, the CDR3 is TGCGCCACCTTTGGGGGGGCGAATGAGCAGTTCTTC. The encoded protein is CATFGGANEQFF.

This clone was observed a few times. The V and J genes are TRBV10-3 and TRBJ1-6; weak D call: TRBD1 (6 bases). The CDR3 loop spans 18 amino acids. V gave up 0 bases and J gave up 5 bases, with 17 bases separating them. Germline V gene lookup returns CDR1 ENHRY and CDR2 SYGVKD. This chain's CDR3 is CAISESGETRTDNSPLHF. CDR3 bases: TGTGCCATCAGTGAGTCTGGGGAGACAAGGACAGATAATTCACCCCTCCACTTT.

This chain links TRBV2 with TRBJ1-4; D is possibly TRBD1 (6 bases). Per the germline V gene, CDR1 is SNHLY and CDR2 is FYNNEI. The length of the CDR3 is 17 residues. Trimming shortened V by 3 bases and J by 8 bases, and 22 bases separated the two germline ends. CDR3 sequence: CASSDPPGGPGGEKLFF. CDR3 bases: TGTGCCAGCAGTGACCCGCCCGGGGGCCCGGGAGGGGAAAAACTGTTTTTT.

The CDR3 nucleotides read TGCGCCAGCAGCCAAGAGATGGGCCTGTACCAAGAGACCCAGTACTTC. It encodes CASSQEMGLYQETQYF. The rearrangement joins TRBV4-1 to TRBJ2-5, with D hard to call. Per germline, CDR1 MGHRA and CDR2 YSYEKL. Deletions cut 0 bases from V and 0 bases from J, with 11 bases between. The CDR3 sequence is 16 residues long.

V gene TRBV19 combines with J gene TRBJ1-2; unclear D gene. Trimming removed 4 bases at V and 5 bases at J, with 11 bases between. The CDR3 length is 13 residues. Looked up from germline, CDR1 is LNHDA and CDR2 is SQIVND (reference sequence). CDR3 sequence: CASSTERKYGYTF. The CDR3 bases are TGTGCCAGTAGTACAGAGCGGAAATATGGCTACACCTTC. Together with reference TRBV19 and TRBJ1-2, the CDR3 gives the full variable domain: DGGITQSPKYLFRKEGQNVTLSCEQNLNHDAMYWYRQDPGQGLRLIYYSQIVNDFQKGDIAEGYSVSREKKESFPLTVTSAQKNPTAFYLCASSTERKYGYTFGSGTRLTVV.

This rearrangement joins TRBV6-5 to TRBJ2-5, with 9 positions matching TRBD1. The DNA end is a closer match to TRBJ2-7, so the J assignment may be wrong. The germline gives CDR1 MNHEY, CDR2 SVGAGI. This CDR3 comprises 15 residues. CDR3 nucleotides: TGTGCCAGCAGACAAGGGACAGGGTCATCCTACGAGCAGTACTTC. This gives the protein CASRQGTGSSYEQYF.

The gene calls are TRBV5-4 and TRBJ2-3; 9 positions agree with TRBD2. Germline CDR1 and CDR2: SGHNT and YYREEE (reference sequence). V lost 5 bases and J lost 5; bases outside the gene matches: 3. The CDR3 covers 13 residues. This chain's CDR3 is CASSFSGGDTQYF. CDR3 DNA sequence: TGTGCCAGCAGTTTTAGCGGGGGAGATACGCAGTATTTT.

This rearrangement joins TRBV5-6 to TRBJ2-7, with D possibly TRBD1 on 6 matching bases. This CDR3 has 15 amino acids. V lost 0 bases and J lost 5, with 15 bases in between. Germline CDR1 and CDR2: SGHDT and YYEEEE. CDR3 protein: CASSLGGQFLNEQYF. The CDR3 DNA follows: TGTGCCAGCAGCTTGGGTGGACAGTTCTTGAACGAGCAGTACTTC.

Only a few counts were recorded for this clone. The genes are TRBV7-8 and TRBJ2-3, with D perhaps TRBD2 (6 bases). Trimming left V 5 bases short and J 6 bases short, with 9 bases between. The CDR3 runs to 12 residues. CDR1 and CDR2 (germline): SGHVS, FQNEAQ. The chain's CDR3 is CASSPAGDTQYF. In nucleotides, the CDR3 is TGTGCCAGCAGCCCTGCGGGGGATACGCAGTATTTT.

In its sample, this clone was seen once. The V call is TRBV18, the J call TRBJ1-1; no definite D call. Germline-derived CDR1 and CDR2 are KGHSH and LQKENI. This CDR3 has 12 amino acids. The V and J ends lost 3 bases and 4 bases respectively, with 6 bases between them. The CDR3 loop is CASSPYSTEAFF. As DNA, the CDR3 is TGTGCCAGCTCACCGTATAGCACTGAAGCTTTCTTT.

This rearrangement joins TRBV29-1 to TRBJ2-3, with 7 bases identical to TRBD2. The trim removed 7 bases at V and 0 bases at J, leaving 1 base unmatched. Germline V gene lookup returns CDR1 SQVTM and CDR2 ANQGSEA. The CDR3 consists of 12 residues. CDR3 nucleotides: TGCAGCGCCGGGGGGAGCACAGATACGCAGTATTTT. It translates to CSAGGSTDTQYF.

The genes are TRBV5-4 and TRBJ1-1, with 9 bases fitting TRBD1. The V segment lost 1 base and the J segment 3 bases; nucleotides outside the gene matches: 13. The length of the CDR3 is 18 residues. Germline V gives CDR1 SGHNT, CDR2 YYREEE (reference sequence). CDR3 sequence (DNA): TGTGCCAGCAGCTTGAGGGGTTTCTACGGACAGGGGTACACTGAAGCTTTCTTT. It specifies CASSLRGFYGQGYTEAFF.

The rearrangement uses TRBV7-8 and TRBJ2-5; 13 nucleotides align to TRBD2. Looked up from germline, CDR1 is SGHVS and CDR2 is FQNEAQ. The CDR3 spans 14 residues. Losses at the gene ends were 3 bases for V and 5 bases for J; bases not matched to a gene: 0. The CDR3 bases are TGTGCCAGCAGCTTGACTAGCGGGGGGGAGACCCAGTACTTC. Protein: CASSLTSGGETQYF.

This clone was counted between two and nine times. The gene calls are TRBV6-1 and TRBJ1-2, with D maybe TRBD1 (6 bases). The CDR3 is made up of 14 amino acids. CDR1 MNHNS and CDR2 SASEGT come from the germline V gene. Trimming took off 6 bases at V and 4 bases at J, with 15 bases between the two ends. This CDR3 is CASRDPGASYGYTF. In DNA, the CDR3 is TGTGCCAGCAGGGACCCAGGGGCTAGCTATGGCTACACCTTC.

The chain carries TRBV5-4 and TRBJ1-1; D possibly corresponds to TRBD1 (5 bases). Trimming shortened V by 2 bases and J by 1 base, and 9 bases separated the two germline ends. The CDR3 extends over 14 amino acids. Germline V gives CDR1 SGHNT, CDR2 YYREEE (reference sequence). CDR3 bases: TGTGCCAGCAGCTTATCGCAGGGGAACACTGAAGCTTTCTTT. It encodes CASSLSQGNTEAFF.

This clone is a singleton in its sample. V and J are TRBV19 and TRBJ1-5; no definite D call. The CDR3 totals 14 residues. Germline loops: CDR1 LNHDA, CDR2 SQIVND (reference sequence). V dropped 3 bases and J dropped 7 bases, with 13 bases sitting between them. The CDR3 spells CASSMMSERQPQHF. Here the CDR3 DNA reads TGTGCCAGTAGTATGATGAGTGAAAGACAGCCCCAGCATTTT.

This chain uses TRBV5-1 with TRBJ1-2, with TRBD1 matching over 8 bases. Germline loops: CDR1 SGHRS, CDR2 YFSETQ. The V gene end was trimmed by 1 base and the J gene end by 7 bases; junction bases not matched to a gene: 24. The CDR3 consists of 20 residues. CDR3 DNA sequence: TGCGCCAGCAGCTTGAGGCCCGGTTTGGGGGCACCGGGACAGGCATCTGGCTACACCTTC. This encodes CASSLRPGLGAPGQASGYTF.

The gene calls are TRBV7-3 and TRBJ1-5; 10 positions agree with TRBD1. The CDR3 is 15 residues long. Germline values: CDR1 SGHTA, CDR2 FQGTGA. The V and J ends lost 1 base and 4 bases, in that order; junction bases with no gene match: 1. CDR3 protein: CASSLRQGANQPQHF. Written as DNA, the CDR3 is TGTGCCAGCAGCTTAAGACAGGGGGCAAATCAGCCCCAGCATTTT.

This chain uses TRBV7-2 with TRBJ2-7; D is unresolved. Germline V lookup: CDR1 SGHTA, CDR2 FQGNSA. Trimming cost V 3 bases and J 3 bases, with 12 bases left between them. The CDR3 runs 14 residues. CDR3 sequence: CASSFLPNGYEQYF. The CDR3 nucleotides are TGTGCCAGCAGCTTTTTACCGAACGGCTACGAGCAGTACTTC.